The TCR beta chain described here comes from a study of patients and donors after allogeneic stem cell transplantation. CDR3 length: 14 amino acids. CDR1 and CDR2 from the germline V gene are LNHDA and SQIVND (reference sequence). V shed 3 bases and J shed 4 bases, with 13 bases lying between them. This clonotype was found a few times. Using its own MiXCR run on the RT-PCR reads, TCRdb lists one record per CDR3 protein. Of approximately 250,000 distinct CDR3 sequences in the sample, approximately 14% were seen once. The gene calls are TRBV19 and TRBJ2-7, with a tentative D call TRBD2 (5 bases). The sequence came from a human donor who was either an allogeneic HSCT recipient or a stem cell or donor lymphocyte infusion donor (not recorded which). It is not recorded whose cells these are; they may come from a transplant donor. The source material was blood, either unsorted or a sorted T cell fraction (not recorded which). This CDR3 is CASSILRGNYEQYF. CDR3 bases: TGTGCCAGTAGTATCTTACGGGGAAATTACGAGCAGTACTTC.